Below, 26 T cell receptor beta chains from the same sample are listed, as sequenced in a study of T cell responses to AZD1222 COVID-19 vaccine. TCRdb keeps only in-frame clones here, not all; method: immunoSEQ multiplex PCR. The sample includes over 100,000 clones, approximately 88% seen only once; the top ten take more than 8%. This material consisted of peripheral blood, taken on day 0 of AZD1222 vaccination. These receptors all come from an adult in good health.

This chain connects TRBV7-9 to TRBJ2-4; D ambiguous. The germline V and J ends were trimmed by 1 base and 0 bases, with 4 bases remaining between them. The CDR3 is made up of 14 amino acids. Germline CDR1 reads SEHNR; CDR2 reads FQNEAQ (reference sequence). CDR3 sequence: CASSLVTAKNIQYF. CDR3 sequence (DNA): TGTGCCAGCAGCTTAGTGACAGCCAAAAACATTCAGTACTTC.

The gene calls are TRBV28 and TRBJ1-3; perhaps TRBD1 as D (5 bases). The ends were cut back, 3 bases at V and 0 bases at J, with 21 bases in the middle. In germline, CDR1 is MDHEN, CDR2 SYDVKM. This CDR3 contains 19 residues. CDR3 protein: CASSLFLSPQGGSGNTIYF. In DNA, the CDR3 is TGTGCCAGCAGTTTGTTTCTCAGTCCCCAGGGTGGCTCTGGAAACACCATATATTTT.

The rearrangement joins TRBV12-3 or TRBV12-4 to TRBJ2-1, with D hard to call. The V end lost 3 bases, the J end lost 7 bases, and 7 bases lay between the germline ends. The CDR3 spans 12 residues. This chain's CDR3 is CASSFSKNEQFF. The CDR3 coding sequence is TGTGCCAGCAGTTTTAGCAAGAATGAGCAGTTCTTC.

The CDR3 loop is CASSSSGAGANVLTF. The DNA for the CDR3 is TGTGCCAGCAGTTCCTCAGGGGCTGGGGCCAACGTCCTGACTTTC. J is TRBJ2-6 and V is TRBV6-2 or TRBV6-3, with a tentative D call TRBD1 (6 bases). The CDR3 sequence is 15 residues long. Germline V gene lookup returns CDR1 MNHEY and CDR2 SVGEGT. V was trimmed by 4 bases and J by 2 bases, leaving 9 bases between them.

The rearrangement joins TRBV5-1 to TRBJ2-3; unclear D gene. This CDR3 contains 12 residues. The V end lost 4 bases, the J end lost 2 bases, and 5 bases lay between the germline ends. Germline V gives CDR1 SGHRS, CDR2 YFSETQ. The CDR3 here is CASSLHTDTQYF. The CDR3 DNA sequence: TGCGCCAGCAGCCTTCACACAGATACGCAGTATTTT.

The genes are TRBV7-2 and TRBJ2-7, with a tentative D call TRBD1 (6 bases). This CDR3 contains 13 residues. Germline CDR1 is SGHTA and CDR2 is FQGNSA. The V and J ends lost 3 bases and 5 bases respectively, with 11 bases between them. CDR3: CASSFNRDNEQYF. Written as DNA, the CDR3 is TGTGCCAGCAGCTTTAACAGGGATAACGAGCAGTACTTC.

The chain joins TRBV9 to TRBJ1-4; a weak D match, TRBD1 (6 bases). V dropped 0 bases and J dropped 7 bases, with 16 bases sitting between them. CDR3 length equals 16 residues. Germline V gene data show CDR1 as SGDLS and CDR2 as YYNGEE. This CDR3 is CASSVGTHRAGEKLFF. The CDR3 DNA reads TGTGCCAGCAGCGTAGGGACCCACAGGGCCGGTGAAAAACTGTTTTTT.

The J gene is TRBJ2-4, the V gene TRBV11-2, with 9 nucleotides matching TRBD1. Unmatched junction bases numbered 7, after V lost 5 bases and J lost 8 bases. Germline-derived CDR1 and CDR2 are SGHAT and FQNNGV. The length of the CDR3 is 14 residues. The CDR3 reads CASSRQGDGDIQYF. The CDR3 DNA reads TGTGCCAGCAGCCGACAGGGGGATGGAGACATTCAGTACTTC.

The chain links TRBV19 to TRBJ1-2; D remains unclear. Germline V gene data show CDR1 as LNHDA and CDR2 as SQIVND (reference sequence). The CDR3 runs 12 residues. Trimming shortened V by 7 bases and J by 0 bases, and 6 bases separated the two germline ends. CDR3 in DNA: TGTGCCAGTAATAGGCCTAACTATGGCTACACCTTC. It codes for CASNRPNYGYTF.

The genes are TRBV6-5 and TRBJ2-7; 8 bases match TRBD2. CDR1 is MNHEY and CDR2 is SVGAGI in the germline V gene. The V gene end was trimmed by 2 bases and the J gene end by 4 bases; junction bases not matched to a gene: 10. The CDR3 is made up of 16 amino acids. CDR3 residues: CASSYGPLAGKYEQYF. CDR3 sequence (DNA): TGTGCCAGCAGTTACGGACCGTTAGCGGGAAAGTACGAGCAGTACTTC.

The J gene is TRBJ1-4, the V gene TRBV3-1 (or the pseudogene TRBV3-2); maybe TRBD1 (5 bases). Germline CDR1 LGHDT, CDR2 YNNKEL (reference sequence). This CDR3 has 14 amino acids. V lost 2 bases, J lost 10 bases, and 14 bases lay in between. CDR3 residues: CASSQRGGGTKLFF. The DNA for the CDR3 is TGTGCCAGCAGCCAAAGAGGAGGCGGGACAAAACTGTTTTTT.

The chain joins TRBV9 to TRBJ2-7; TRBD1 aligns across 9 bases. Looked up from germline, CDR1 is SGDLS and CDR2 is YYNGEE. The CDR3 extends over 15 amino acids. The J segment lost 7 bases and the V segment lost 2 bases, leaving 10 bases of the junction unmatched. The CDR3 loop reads CASSVTGGVGREQYF. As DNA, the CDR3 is TGTGCCAGCAGCGTTACAGGGGGCGTCGGGAGGGAGCAGTACTTC.

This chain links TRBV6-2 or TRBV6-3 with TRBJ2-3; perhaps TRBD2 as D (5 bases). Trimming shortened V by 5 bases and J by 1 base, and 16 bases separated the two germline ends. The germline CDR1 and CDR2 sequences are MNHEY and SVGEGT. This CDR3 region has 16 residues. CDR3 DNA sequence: TGTGCCAGCAGTACGGGTACGGGTAGCGGCACAGATACGCAGTATTTT. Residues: CASSTGTGSGTDTQYF.

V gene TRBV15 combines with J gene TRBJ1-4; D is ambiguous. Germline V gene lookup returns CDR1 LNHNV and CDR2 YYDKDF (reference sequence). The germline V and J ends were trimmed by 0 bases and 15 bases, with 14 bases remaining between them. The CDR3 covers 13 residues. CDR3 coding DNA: TGTGCCACCAGCAGAGATGGTCCCGGGAGGATGTTTTTT. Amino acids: CATSRDGPGRMFF. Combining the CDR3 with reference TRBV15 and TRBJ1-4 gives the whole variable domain DAMVIQNPRYQVTQFGKPVTLSCSQTLNHNVMYWYQQKSSQAPKLLFHYYDKDFNNEADTPDNFQSRRPNTSFCFLDIRSPGLGDTAMYLCATSRDGPGRMFFGSGTQLSVL.

The CDR3 is CASSYSGGTEQFF. CDR3 in DNA: TGTGCCAGCAGTTACTCGGGGGGGACTGAGCAGTTCTTC. V is TRBV6-5 and J is TRBJ2-1; TRBD2 matches at 7 bases. Losses at the gene ends were 0 bases for V and 9 bases for J; bases not matched to a gene: 2. The CDR3 runs 13 residues. The germline CDR1 and CDR2 sequences are MNHEY and SVGAGI.

This CDR3 is CASRTSGRANEQFF. The DNA for the CDR3 is TGTGCCTCTCGGACTAGCGGGAGGGCCAATGAGCAGTTCTTC. The chain is built from TRBV19 and TRBJ2-1, with 15 bases fitting TRBD2. The junction had 5 bases not matched to a gene; V was cut back by 11 bases and J by 6 bases. This CDR3 contains 14 residues. CDR1 and CDR2 (germline): LNHDA, SQIVND (reference sequence).

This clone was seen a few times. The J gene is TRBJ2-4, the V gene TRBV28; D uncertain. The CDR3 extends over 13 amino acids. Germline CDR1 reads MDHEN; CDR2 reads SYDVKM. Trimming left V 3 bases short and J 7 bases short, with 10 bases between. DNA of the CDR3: TGTGCCAGCAGTTTGGTAGCACCTAACATTCAGTACTTC. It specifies CASSLVAPNIQYF.

CDR3 amino acids: CASSVRRLGTEAFF. CDR3 bases: TGTGCCAGCTCCGTTCGGCGTTTGGGCACTGAAGCTTTCTTT. This chain joins TRBV27 and TRBJ1-1, with D uncertain. Germline V lookup: CDR1 MNHEY, CDR2 SMNVEV (reference sequence). Trimming cost V 8 bases and J 4 bases, with 17 bases left between them. The CDR3 spans 14 residues.

CDR3 protein: CASSQDPGELFF. DNA of the CDR3: TGTGCCAGCAGCCAAGATCCCGGGGAGCTGTTTTTT. The chain links TRBV3-1 (or the pseudogene TRBV3-2) to TRBJ2-2; no clear D gene. V was pared by 0 bases and J by 6 bases, with 2 bases between. Per the germline V gene, CDR1 is LGHDT and CDR2 is YNNKEL (reference sequence). CDR3 length: 12 amino acids.

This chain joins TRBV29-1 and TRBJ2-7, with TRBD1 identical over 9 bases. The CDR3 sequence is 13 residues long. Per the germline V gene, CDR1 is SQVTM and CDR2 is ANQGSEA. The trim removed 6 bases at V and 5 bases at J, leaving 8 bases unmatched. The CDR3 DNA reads TGCAGCGTCCCGGGACAGGGAAAACACGAGCAGTACTTC. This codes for CSVPGQGKHEQYF.

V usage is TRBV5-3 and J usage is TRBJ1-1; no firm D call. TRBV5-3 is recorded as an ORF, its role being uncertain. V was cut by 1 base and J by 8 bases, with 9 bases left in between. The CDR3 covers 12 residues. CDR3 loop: CARSLSKEEAFF. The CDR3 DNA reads TGTGCCAGAAGCTTGAGTAAGGAGGAAGCTTTCTTT.

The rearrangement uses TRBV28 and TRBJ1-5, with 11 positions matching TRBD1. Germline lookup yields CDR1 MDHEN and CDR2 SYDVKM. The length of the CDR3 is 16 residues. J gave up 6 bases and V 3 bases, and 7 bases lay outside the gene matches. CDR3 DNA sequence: TGTGCCAGCAGTTTCCCCGGACAGGGGGCTGGTCAGCCCCAGCATTTT. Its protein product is CASSFPGQGAGQPQHF.

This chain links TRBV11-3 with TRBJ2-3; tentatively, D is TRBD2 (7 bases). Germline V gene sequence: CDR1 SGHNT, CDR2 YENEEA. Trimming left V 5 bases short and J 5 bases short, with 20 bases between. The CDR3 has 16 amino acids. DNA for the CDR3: TGTGCCAGCAGCCAGGGGCGGGGGCTAGCGGAAGATACGCAGTATTTT. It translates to CASSQGRGLAEDTQYF.

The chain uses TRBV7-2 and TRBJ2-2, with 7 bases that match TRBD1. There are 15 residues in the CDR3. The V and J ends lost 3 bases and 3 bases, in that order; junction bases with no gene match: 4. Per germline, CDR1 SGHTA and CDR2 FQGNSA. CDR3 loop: CASSFTGVDTGELFF. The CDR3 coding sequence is TGTGCCAGCAGCTTTACAGGGGTGGACACCGGGGAGCTGTTTTTT.

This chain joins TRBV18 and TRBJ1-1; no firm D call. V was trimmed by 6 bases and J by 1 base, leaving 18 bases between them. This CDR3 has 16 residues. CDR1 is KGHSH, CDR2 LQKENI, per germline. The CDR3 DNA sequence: TGTGCCAGCTCGTCCTTTAAGGGCTCATGGAACACTGAAGCTTTCTTT. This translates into CASSSFKGSWNTEAFF.

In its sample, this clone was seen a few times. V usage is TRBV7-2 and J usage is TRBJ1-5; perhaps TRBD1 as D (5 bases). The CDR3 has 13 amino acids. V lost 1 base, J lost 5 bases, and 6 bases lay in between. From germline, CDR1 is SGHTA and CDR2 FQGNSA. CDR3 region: CASSLGRDQPQHF. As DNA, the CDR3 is TGTGCCAGCAGCTTAGGCAGGGATCAGCCCCAGCATTTT. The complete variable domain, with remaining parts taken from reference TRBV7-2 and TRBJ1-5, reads GAGVSQSPSNKVTEKGKDVELRCDPISGHTALYWYRQSLGQGLEFLIYFQGNSAPDKSGLPSDRFSAERTGGSVSTLTIQRTQQEDSAVYLCASSLGRDQPQHFGDGTRLSIL.